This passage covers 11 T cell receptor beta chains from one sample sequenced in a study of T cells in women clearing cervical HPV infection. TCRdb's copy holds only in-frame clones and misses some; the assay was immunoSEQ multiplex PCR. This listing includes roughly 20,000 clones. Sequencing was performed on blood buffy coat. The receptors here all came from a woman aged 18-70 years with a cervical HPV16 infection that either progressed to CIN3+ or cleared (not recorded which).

The CDR3 loop reads CASSYKPPNPNQPQHF. The CDR3 bases that were read are TGTGCCAGCAGTTACAAGCCTCCGAACCCTAATCAGCCC. This chain joins TRBV6-2 or TRBV6-3 and TRBJ1-5; D is undetermined. With the read ending 3 residues before the CDR3 end, the germline J gene is used to fill in that end. The CDR3 covers 16 residues. Germline assignment: CDR1 MNHEY and CDR2 SVGEGT. Trimming removed 2 bases at V and 4 bases at J, with 15 bases between.

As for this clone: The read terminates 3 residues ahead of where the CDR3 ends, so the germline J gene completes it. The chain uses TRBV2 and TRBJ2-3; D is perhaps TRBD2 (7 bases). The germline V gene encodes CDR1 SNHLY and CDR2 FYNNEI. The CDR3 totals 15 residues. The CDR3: CASMNLGEGGETQYF. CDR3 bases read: TGTGCCAGCATGAACCTCGGGGAGGGGGGGGAGACG.

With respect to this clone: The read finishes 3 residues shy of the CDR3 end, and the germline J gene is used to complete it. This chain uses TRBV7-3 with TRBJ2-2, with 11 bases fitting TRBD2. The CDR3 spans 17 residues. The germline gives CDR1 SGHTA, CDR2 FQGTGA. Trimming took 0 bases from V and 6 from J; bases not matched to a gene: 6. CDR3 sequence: CASSLTKPSGGSGELFF. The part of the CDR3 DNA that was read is TGTGCCAGCAGCTTAACGAAACCTAGCGGGGGGTCCGGGGAG.

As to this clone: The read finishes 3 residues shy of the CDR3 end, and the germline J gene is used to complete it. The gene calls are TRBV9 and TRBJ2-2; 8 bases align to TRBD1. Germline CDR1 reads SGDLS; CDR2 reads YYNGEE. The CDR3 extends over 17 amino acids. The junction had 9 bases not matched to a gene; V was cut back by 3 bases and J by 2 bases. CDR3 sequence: CASSEGIDRGNTGELFF. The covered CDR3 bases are TGTGCCAGCAGCGAGGGGATTGACAGGGGAAACACCGGGGAG.

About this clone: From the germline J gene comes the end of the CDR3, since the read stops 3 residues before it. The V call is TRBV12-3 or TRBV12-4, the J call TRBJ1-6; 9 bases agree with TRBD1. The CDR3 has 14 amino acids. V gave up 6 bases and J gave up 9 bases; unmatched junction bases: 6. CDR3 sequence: CASRSTGGRSPLHF. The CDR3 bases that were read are TGTGCCAGCAGATCCACAGGGGGCCGTTCACCC.

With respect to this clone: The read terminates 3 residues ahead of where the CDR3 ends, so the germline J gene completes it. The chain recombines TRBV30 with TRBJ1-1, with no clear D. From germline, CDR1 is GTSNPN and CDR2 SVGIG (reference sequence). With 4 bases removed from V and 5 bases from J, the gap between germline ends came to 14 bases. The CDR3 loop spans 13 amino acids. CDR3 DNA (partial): TGTGCCTGGATCTCCCGGGTATGGACTGAA. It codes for CAWISRVWTE. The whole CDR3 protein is CAWISRVWTEAFF.

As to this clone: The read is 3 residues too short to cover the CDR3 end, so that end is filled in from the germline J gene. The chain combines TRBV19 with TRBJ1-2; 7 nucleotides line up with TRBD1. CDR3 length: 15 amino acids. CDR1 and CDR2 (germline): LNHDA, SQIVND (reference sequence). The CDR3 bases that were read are TGTGCCAGTAGTAGGAAGATTGACAGGGCCTACGAC. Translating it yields CASSRKIDRAYD. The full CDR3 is CASSRKIDRAYDYTF.

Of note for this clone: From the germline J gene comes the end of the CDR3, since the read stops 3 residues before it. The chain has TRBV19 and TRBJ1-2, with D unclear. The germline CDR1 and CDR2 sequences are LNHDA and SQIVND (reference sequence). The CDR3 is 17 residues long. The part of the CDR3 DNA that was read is TGTGCCAGTAGTCCTGAAGTCGCGGGCCTCCGGCGGAGCGGC. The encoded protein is CASSPEVAGLRRSG. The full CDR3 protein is CASSPEVAGLRRSGYTF. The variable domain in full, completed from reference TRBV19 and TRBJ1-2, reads DGGITQSPKYLFRKEGQNVTLSCEQNLNHDAMYWYRQDPGQGLRLIYYSQIVNDFQKGDIAEGYSVSREKKESFPLTVTSAQKNPTAFYLCASSPEVAGLRRSGYTFGSGTRLTVV.

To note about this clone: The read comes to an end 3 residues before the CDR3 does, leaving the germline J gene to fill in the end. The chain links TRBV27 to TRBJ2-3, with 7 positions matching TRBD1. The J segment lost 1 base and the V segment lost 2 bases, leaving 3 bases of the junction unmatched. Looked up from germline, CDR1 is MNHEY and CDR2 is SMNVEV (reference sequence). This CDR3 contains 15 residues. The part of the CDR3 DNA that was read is TGTGCCAGCAGTTTAGGGGACAGTCGCACAGATACG. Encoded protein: CASSLGDSRTDT. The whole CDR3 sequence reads CASSLGDSRTDTQYF.

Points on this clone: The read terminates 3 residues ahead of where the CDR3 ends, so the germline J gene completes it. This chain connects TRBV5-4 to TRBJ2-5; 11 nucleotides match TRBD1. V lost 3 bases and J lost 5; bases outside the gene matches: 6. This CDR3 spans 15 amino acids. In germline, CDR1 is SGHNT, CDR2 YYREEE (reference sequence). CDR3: CASSSGQGDRETQYF. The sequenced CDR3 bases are TGTGCCAGCAGCTCGGGACAGGGGGATCGGGAGACC.

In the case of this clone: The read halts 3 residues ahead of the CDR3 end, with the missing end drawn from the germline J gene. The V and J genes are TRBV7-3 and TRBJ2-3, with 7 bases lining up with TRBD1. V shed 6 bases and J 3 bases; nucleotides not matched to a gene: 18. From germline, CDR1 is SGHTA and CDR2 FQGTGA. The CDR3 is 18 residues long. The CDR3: CASSTGTASPGPTDTQYF. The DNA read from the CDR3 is TGTGCCAGCAGTACCGGGACAGCGTCCCCGGGGCCGACAGATACG. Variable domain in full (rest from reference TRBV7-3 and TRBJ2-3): GAGVSQTPSNKVTEKGKYVELRCDPISGHTALYWYRQSLGQGPEFLIYFQGTGAADDSGLPNDRFFAVRPEGSVSTLKIQRTERGDSAVYLCASSTGTASPGPTDTQYFGPGTRLTVL.